This paragraph covers one T cell receptor beta chain sequence. The data belong to a study of control samples from healthy donors and cancer patients. TCRdb's copy holds only in-frame clones and misses some; the assay was immunoSEQ multiplex PCR. The table has tens of thousands of clones, roughly 77% seen once; the top ten hold under 20%. Germline assignment: CDR1 SGDLS and CDR2 YYNGEE. Between the trimmed V and J ends, which lost 4 bases and 0 bases, there was a span of 16 bases. The CDR3 runs 16 residues. This chain links TRBV9 with TRBJ1-1; D possibly corresponds to TRBD1 (6 bases). Source material: formalin-fixed, paraffin-embedded tissue. The TCR comes from a male donor with melanoma. The CDR3: CASSPGTGTMNTEAFF. For the CDR3, the DNA is TGTGCCAGCAGCCCCGGTACAGGGACGATGAACACTGAAGCTTTCTTT.